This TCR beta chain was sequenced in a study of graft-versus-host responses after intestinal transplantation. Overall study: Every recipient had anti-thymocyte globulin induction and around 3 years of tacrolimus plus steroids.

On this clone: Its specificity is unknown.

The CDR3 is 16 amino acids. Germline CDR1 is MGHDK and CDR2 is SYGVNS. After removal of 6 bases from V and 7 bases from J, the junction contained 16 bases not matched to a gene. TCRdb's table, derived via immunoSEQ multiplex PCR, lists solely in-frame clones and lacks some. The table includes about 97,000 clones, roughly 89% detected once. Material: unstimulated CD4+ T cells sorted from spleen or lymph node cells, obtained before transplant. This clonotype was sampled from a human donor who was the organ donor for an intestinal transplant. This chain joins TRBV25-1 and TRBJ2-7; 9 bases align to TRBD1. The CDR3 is CASRERRDRVMREQYF. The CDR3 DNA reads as TGTGCCAGCAGAGAGAGACGGGACAGGGTTATGCGGGAGCAGTACTTC.